This entry features one T cell receptor beta chain sequence. What it binds is unknown. The data originate from a study of OX40 agonist ivuxolimab in advanced cancers. Study-level findings and limits: Relative to CD4+ cells, CD8+ T cells on average had more expanded clones.

Exclusion of a patient followed from autoimmune disease history or systemic immunosuppression. The CDR3 runs to 15 residues. From germline, CDR1 is LGHNA and CDR2 YSLEER. V lost 5 bases, J lost 6 bases, and 16 bases lay in between. Profiled with immunoSEQ multiplex PCR; TCRdb holds only in-frame clones, not every one. In the table there are about 22,000 clones, over 80% of which are singletons. Here the sequenced sample was CD4+ or CD8+ T cells sorted from blood, taken in a trial of the OX40 agonist ivuxolimab. The TCR sequence derives from an adult with an advanced solid tumor such as melanoma, head and neck, liver or kidney cancer. This chain links TRBV4-3 with TRBJ2-2; no reliable D call. CDR3 bases: TGCGCCAGCAGCGACTCTAGAAGGTTGGCCGGGGAGCTGTTTTTT. This gives the protein CASSDSRRLAGELFF.